This T cell receptor (beta chain) was retrieved from a study of T cell responses to AZD1222 COVID-19 vaccine. Findings of the study overall: Breadth and depth of Spike-specific TCRs rose after two AZD1222 doses. Spike regions recognized by vaccine-associated CD4 TCRs spanned the protein, led by 160-218 and 743-854.

Second-dose timings of about 4 or about 12 weeks were pooled. Per germline, CDR1 SGHDN and CDR2 FVKESK. The CDR3 contains 15 residues. Trimming took off 1 base at V and 2 bases at J, with 9 bases between the two ends. Generated by immunoSEQ multiplex PCR, the TCRdb table keeps only in-frame clones and is missing some. In the table there are roughly 150,000 clones, about nine tenths of which are singletons. Concerning this clone: The antigen remains unidentified.

The V and J genes are TRBV14 and TRBJ1-3; D is undetermined. The sample consisted of peripheral blood, taken 28 days after the second AZD1222 dose. The clonotype comes from an adult who received the AZD1222 COVID-19 vaccine. DNA for the CDR3: TGTGCCAGCAGCCAAGCCGTCTCGACTGGAAACACCATATATTTT. This codes for CASSQAVSTGNTIYF.